This T cell receptor (beta chain) was sequenced during a study of blood T cell repertoires in COVID-19. At the level of the study: Some COVID-19 samples were acute and others convalescent; all came from the United States, Italy and Spain.

Repertoires were generated with immunoSEQ multiplex PCR, while TCRdb's copy carries only in-frame clones and drops some. The repertoire consists of fewer than 80,000 clones, with around 90% occurring once and the leading ten covering 5% to 6.5%. Germline V gene sequence: CDR1 MRHNA, CDR2 SNTAGT. V lost 3 bases, J lost 6 bases, and 6 bases stayed unmatched. The CDR3 has 14 residues. This clone showed up just a few times. The rearrangement links TRBV6-4 to TRBJ2-7, with 9 bases aligning to TRBD2. The specimen sequenced was peripheral blood. The receptor was derived from a man over 45 with acute or convalescent COVID-19. CDR3 residues: CASSDAGLAIEQYF. Here the CDR3 DNA reads TGTGCCAGCAGTGATGCCGGACTAGCGATCGAGCAGTACTTC.